A selection of T cell receptor beta chains follows, all from one sample in a study of OX40 agonist ivuxolimab in advanced cancers. Clones were read by immunoSEQ multiplex PCR, and TCRdb kept only the in-frame ones, dropping some. The profile shows about 45,000 clones, more than 80% of them singletons. Material: CD4+ or CD8+ T cells sorted from blood, obtained in a trial of the OX40 agonist ivuxolimab. These receptor sequences come from an adult with an advanced solid tumor such as melanoma, head and neck, liver or kidney cancer. The CDR3 runs from the conserved cysteine through the conserved F or W. A D gene is named only where the DNA matches it firmly. Size is omitted from some rows. Given values are once, few, many or a class for expanded clones.

j_gene: TRBJ2-7
d_gene: NA
v_gene: TRBV28
abundance: NA
CDR3nt: TGTGCCAGCAGTTCCTTTTTTAGAGCCCAGGTACAGTACTTC
CDR3aa: CASSSFFRAQVQYF

j_gene: TRBJ2-3
d_gene: NA
v_gene: TRBV7-2
abundance: NA
CDR3nt: TGTGCCAGCAGCTCTCAGGGGGGAGGCACAGATACGCAGTATTTT
CDR3aa: CASSSQGGGTDTQYF

j_gene: TRBJ2-1
d_gene: NA
v_gene: TRBV27
abundance: NA
CDR3nt: TGTGCCAGCATACCGACGGGTAAGAACTCCTACAATGAGCAGTTCTTC
CDR3aa: CASIPTGKNSYNEQFF

j_gene: TRBJ2-1
d_gene: NA
v_gene: TRBV7-3
abundance: NA
CDR3nt: TGTGCCAGCAGCTCCGGTCCCCAGGGGCGGACCTACAATGAGCAGTTCTTC
CDR3aa: CASSSGPQGRTYNEQFF

j_gene: TRBJ2-3
d_gene: NA
v_gene: TRBV7-9
abundance: NA
CDR3nt: TGTGCCAGCAGCCTCTCTGGGGGGAGCACAGATACGCAGTATTTT
CDR3aa: CASSLSGGSTDTQYF

j_gene: TRBJ2-7
d_gene: NA
v_gene: TRBV30
abundance: NA
CDR3nt: TGTGCCTGGAGTCGCGTTCCCTACGAGCAGTACTTC
CDR3aa: CAWSRVPYEQYF

j_gene: TRBJ2-7
d_gene: TRBD2
v_gene: TRBV28
abundance: NA
CDR3nt: TGTGCCAGCCTCAGACTAGCGGGAGGTAGCTACGAGCAGTACTTC
CDR3aa: CASLRLAGGSYEQYF

j_gene: TRBJ1-5
d_gene: TRBD1
v_gene: TRBV18
abundance: NA
CDR3nt: TGTGCCAGCTCTCCCGGGACAGTCGAGAATCAGCCCCAGCATTTT
CDR3aa: CASSPGTVENQPQHF

j_gene: TRBJ2-7
d_gene: NA
v_gene: TRBV28
abundance: NA
CDR3nt: TGTGCCAGTCTTGGGGGGACCTACGAGCAGTACTTC
CDR3aa: CASLGGTYEQYF

j_gene: TRBJ2-1
d_gene: NA
v_gene: TRBV7-9
abundance: NA
CDR3nt: TGTGCCAGCAGCTTAAGTAGGGTTTTTAATAATGAGCAGTTCTTC
CDR3aa: CASSLSRVFNNEQFF

j_gene: TRBJ1-4
d_gene: NA
v_gene: TRBV2
abundance: once
CDR3nt: TGTGCCAGCAGTGAAGTAGGAACCCATGAAAAACTGTTTTTT
CDR3aa: CASSEVGTHEKLFF

j_gene: TRBJ1-1
d_gene: NA
v_gene: TRBV6-1
abundance: NA
CDR3nt: TGTGCCAGCAGTGAAAGGTCATCGCAATCGCCTTTCTTT
CDR3aa: CASSERSSQSPFF

j_gene: TRBJ2-3
d_gene: NA
v_gene: TRBV5-4
abundance: NA
CDR3nt: TGTGCCAGCAGCGCAACAGGGACAGATACGCAGTATTTT
CDR3aa: CASSATGTDTQYF

j_gene: TRBJ1-3
d_gene: TRBD1
v_gene: TRBV7-7
abundance: NA
CDR3nt: TGTGCTAGCAGCGCCGGGACAGCCCGTGGCAACACCATATATTTT
CDR3aa: CASSAGTARGNTIYF

j_gene: TRBJ1-3
d_gene: TRBD1
v_gene: TRBV28
abundance: NA
CDR3nt: TGTGCCAGCAGTTTAAACGCTCGGGGACAGCGGGCTGGAAACACCATATATTTT
CDR3aa: CASSLNARGQRAGNTIYF

j_gene: TRBJ2-1
d_gene: TRBD1
v_gene: TRBV12-5
abundance: once
CDR3nt: TGTGCTAGTGGTTCGGTCCTCGGGACAGAAGGTCATGAGCAGTTCTTC
CDR3aa: CASGSVLGTEGHEQFF

j_gene: TRBJ1-2
d_gene: TRBD1
v_gene: TRBV30
abundance: once
CDR3nt: TGTGCCTGGTTACGGGACAGGGGTGGCTACACCTTC
CDR3aa: CAWLRDRGGYTF

j_gene: TRBJ1-2
d_gene: TRBD1
v_gene: TRBV6-1
abundance: NA
CDR3nt: TGTGCCAGCAGTGAAGCGGGTTTCGGACAGGGGCGGCGCGGCTACACCTTC
CDR3aa: CASSEAGFGQGRRGYTF

j_gene: TRBJ2-5
d_gene: NA
v_gene: TRBV5-1
abundance: few
CDR3nt: TGCGCCAGCAGCCGCATGCAGGGAGAGACCCAGTACTTC
CDR3aa: CASSRMQGETQYF

j_gene: TRBJ1-1
d_gene: NA
v_gene: TRBV6-1
abundance: NA
CDR3nt: TGTGCCAGCGACCGACTAGGTGGACCTTTCTTT
CDR3aa: CASDRLGGPFF

j_gene: TRBJ2-7
d_gene: TRBD2
v_gene: TRBV10-2
abundance: NA
CDR3nt: TGCGCCAGCAGTCCCGGGACTAGCGGGAGGGGACGCTACGAGCAGTACTTC
CDR3aa: CASSPGTSGRGRYEQYF

j_gene: TRBJ1-1
d_gene: NA
v_gene: TRBV5-6
abundance: NA
CDR3nt: TGTGCCAGCAGCTCTCGCCTATCGACAGCGAACACTGAAGCTTTCTTT
CDR3aa: CASSSRLSTANTEAFF

j_gene: TRBJ2-5
d_gene: NA
v_gene: TRBV20-1
abundance: NA
CDR3nt: TGCAGTGCTTGGAAGACCTCCCAGTACTTC
CDR3aa: CSAWKTSQYF

j_gene: TRBJ2-1
d_gene: NA
v_gene: TRBV2
abundance: NA
CDR3nt: TGTGCCAGCAGTGAAACAGGGACTTCTAACAATGAGCAGTTCTTC
CDR3aa: CASSETGTSNNEQFF

j_gene: TRBJ1-1
d_gene: NA
v_gene: TRBV28
abundance: few
CDR3nt: TGTGCCAGCAGTCCGTTGACAGGATGGAACACTGAAGCTTTCTTT
CDR3aa: CASSPLTGWNTEAFF

j_gene: TRBJ2-7
d_gene: TRBD2
v_gene: TRBV4-2
abundance: NA
CDR3nt: TGTGCCAGCAGCCGAGTTCTAGCGGGAGCCGAGCAGTACTTC
CDR3aa: CASSRVLAGAEQYF

j_gene: TRBJ2-2
d_gene: NA
v_gene: TRBV2
abundance: NA
CDR3nt: TGTGCCAGCAGTGACAGCGGAACGAGAACCGGGGAGCTGTTTTTT
CDR3aa: CASSDSGTRTGELFF

j_gene: TRBJ2-7
d_gene: NA
v_gene: TRBV5-1
abundance: NA
CDR3nt: TGCGCCAGCAGCCCGGTGGACGGCTCCTACGAGCAGTACTTC
CDR3aa: CASSPVDGSYEQYF

j_gene: TRBJ1-3
d_gene: NA
v_gene: TRBV7-8
abundance: NA
CDR3nt: TGTGCCAGCAGCTTACAGGCGGAGCCCTCTGGAAACACCATATATTTT
CDR3aa: CASSLQAEPSGNTIYF

j_gene: TRBJ2-5
d_gene: NA
v_gene: TRBV5-1
abundance: NA
CDR3nt: TGCGCCAGCAGCTTGGGGCGGGGAGGGACCCAGTACTTC
CDR3aa: CASSLGRGGTQYF

j_gene: TRBJ2-2
d_gene: NA
v_gene: TRBV14
abundance: NA
CDR3nt: TGTGCCAGCAGCCGAGCGAACACCGGGGAGCTGTTTTTT
CDR3aa: CASSRANTGELFF

j_gene: TRBJ2-7
d_gene: TRBD2
v_gene: TRBV28
abundance: once
CDR3nt: TGTGCCAGCAGTTTATCGAACGCTAGCGGGAGGGAGCAGTACTTC
CDR3aa: CASSLSNASGREQYF

j_gene: TRBJ2-3
d_gene: NA
v_gene: TRBV7-8
abundance: NA
CDR3nt: TGTGCCAGCAGCTTAGGAGGATGGACAGATACGCAGTATTTT
CDR3aa: CASSLGGWTDTQYF

j_gene: TRBJ2-7
d_gene: TRBD2
v_gene: TRBV5-8
abundance: NA
CDR3nt: TGTGCCAGCAGCTGGACTAGCGGGAGTTTTCTCGAGCAGTACTTC
CDR3aa: CASSWTSGSFLEQYF

j_gene: TRBJ1-1
d_gene: NA
v_gene: TRBV7-8
abundance: NA
CDR3nt: TGTGCCAGCAGCTTAGCAGGGGAAAACACTGAAGCTTTCTTT
CDR3aa: CASSLAGENTEAFF

j_gene: TRBJ2-3
d_gene: TRBD2
v_gene: TRBV12-5
abundance: NA
CDR3nt: TGTGCTAGTGGCCCACCTCACTCACTAGCGGGAAATACAGATACGCAGTATTTT
CDR3aa: CASGPPHSLAGNTDTQYF

j_gene: TRBJ2-7
d_gene: NA
v_gene: TRBV11-3
abundance: NA
CDR3nt: TGTGCCAGCAGCTTAGGGCCCATCTACGAGCAGTACTTC
CDR3aa: CASSLGPIYEQYF

j_gene: TRBJ1-6
d_gene: NA
v_gene: TRBV6-4
abundance: NA
CDR3nt: TGTGCCAGCAGTGAAAGACGTTATAATTCACCCCTCCACTTT
CDR3aa: CASSERRYNSPLHF

j_gene: TRBJ2-2
d_gene: TRBD1
v_gene: TRBV27
abundance: NA
CDR3nt: TGTGCCAGCAGTAGGGACAGGGTACGGGCCGGGGAGCTGTTTTTT
CDR3aa: CASSRDRVRAGELFF

j_gene: TRBJ2-3
d_gene: TRBD2
v_gene: TRBV9
abundance: NA
CDR3nt: TGTGCCAGCAGCGTAGAGGCTAGCGGGAGAACAGATACGCAGTATTTT
CDR3aa: CASSVEASGRTDTQYF

j_gene: TRBJ1-3
d_gene: TRBD1
v_gene: TRBV30
abundance: NA
CDR3nt: TGTGCCTGGAGTTGGACAGGCGGAAACACCATATATTTT
CDR3aa: CAWSWTGGNTIYF

j_gene: TRBJ2-3
d_gene: TRBD1
v_gene: TRBV5-1
abundance: NA
CDR3nt: TGCGCCAGCAGCTCGGGACAGAGAAAAGATACGCAGTATTTT
CDR3aa: CASSSGQRKDTQYF

j_gene: TRBJ1-4
d_gene: TRBD1
v_gene: TRBV7-8
abundance: NA
CDR3nt: TGTGCCAGCAGCATTGGGACAGGGGGAGTTGAAAAACTGTTTTTT
CDR3aa: CASSIGTGGVEKLFF

j_gene: TRBJ1-5
d_gene: NA
v_gene: TRBV4-1
abundance: NA
CDR3nt: TGCGCCAGCAGCCCCAATGAACTATACAATCAGCCCCAGCATTTT
CDR3aa: CASSPNELYNQPQHF

j_gene: TRBJ1-3
d_gene: NA
v_gene: TRBV2
abundance: NA
CDR3nt: TGTGCCAGCAGGCCCCCCGCAGGGGACACCATATATTTT
CDR3aa: CASRPPAGDTIYF

j_gene: TRBJ2-3
d_gene: NA
v_gene: TRBV6-5
abundance: NA
CDR3nt: TGTGCCAGCAGCCCCACCGGCGGCACAGATACGCAGTATTTT
CDR3aa: CASSPTGGTDTQYF

j_gene: TRBJ2-7
d_gene: NA
v_gene: TRBV7-9
abundance: NA
CDR3nt: TGTGCCAGCAGCTTAGGTCGGGAGTCCTACGAGCAGTACTTC
CDR3aa: CASSLGRESYEQYF

j_gene: TRBJ2-6
d_gene: NA
v_gene: TRBV19
abundance: NA
CDR3nt: TGTGCCAGTAGCCAAAGGCAGGGTGTTAGGGCCAACGTCCTGACTTTC
CDR3aa: CASSQRQGVRANVLTF